One and the same sample provided the 5 T cell receptor beta chains below, sequenced in a study of cytomegalovirus exposure and HLA in healthy donors. 13 Jbeta primers and 60 Vbeta primers were used for the PCR. Assay: immunoSEQ multiplex PCR; the TCRdb copy retains only in-frame clones and omits some. The data show 110,000 to 150,000 clones, roughly 81% seen once. The sequenced material came from PBMCs. The receptor set was obtained from a female donor in good health and CMV-seronegative.

The sample holds one count of this clone. The rearrangement links TRBV28 to TRBJ1-5; 11 nucleotides align to TRBD1. The CDR3 covers 17 residues. V was clipped by 4 bases and J by 2 bases; unmatched bases: 7. The germline V gene encodes CDR1 MDHEN and CDR2 SYDVKM. CDR3 sequence reads: CASSSPGQGARNQPQHF. The DNA for the CDR3 is TGTGCCAGCAGTTCCCCTGGACAGGGGGCTCGCAATCAGCCCCAGCATTTT.

V gene TRBV7-2 combines with J gene TRBJ1-4; TRBD1 agrees at 7 bases. V was clipped by 4 bases and J by 8 bases; unmatched bases: 7. The CDR3 is made up of 14 amino acids. Germline values: CDR1 SGHTA, CDR2 FQGNSA. CDR3 sequence: CASSYTGVGEKLFF. The CDR3 nucleotides are TGTGCCAGCAGCTACACAGGGGTAGGGGAAAAACTGTTTTTT.

The chain joins TRBV10-3 to TRBJ1-2; 7 bases map to TRBD1. V lost 7 bases, J lost 2 bases, and 7 bases stayed unmatched. The CDR3 is 14 amino acids. The germline V gene encodes CDR1 ENHRY and CDR2 SYGVKD. The CDR3: CAITRDSRNYGYTF. CDR3 in DNA: TGTGCCATCACCCGGGACAGCCGCAACTATGGCTACACCTTC.

The V call is TRBV25-1, the J call TRBJ2-7, with D possibly TRBD1 on 5 matching bases. Germline CDR1 MGHDK, CDR2 SYGVNS. The CDR3 totals 15 residues. The V gene lost 2 bases and the J gene lost 2 bases, with 13 bases spanning the gap. For the CDR3, the DNA is TGTGCCAGCAGTGAACAGGGCAGGAGAACCTACGAGCAGTACTTC. Protein: CASSEQGRRTYEQYF.

This chain uses TRBV14 with TRBJ2-3; a weak D match, TRBD1 (6 bases). Deletions cut 3 bases from V and 3 bases from J, with 16 bases between. This CDR3 has 16 residues. Germline assignment: CDR1 SGHDN and CDR2 FVKESK. CDR3 bases: TGTGCCAGCAGCCAGATCACAGGGTTGGGGACAGATACGCAGTATTTT. This gives the protein CASSQITGLGTDTQYF.